Below, 11 T cell receptor beta chains from the same sample are listed, as sequenced in a study of identical twins. Via MiXCR, TCRdb re-called the 5' RACE reads, giving one row per CDR3 protein. The sample consists of hundreds of thousands of distinct CDR3 sequences, 7% to 7.5% of them appearing once. The same data also contributed to another study, on yellow fever vaccine responses in identical twins.

The sample consisted of PBMCs. The source is a woman between 18 and 29 years old in good health.

The J gene is TRBJ1-2, the V gene TRBV28, with a weak D call TRBD1 (5 bases). The CDR3 is made up of 15 amino acids. Trimming left V 8 bases short and J 0 bases short, with 16 bases between. In germline, CDR1 is MDHEN, CDR2 SYDVKM. The CDR3 protein is CASLFRDGANYGYTF. Written as DNA, the CDR3 is TGTGCCAGCCTTTTTCGGGACGGAGCTAACTATGGCTACACCTTC.

J is TRBJ2-1 and V is TRBV7-2; 8 bases agree with TRBD1. Germline V gene sequence: CDR1 SGHTA, CDR2 FQGNSA. Trimming took 5 bases from V and 8 from J; bases not matched to a gene: 5. This CDR3 contains 13 residues. CDR3 region: CASSPRTGYEQFF. CDR3 in DNA: TGTGCCAGCAGCCCCCGGACAGGGTATGAGCAGTTCTTC.

V gene TRBV2 combines with J gene TRBJ2-1, with 8 bases lining up with TRBD2. CDR3 length: 16 amino acids. The V gene end was trimmed by 2 bases and the J gene end by 0 bases; junction bases not matched to a gene: 3. Germline V lookup: CDR1 SNHLY, CDR2 FYNNEI. The CDR3 region has the DNA TGTGCCAGCAGTGAATGGCGGGAGGCCTCCTACAATGAGCAGTTCTTC. This translates into CASSEWREASYNEQFF.

Only a few counts were recorded for this clonotype. The rearrangement uses TRBV28 and TRBJ1-1, with D possibly being TRBD1 (5 bases). This CDR3 region has 13 residues. Germline lookup yields CDR1 MDHEN and CDR2 SYDVKM. The ends were cut back, 2 bases at V and 5 bases at J, with 9 bases in the middle. CDR3 loop: CASSLRGKTEAFF. The CDR3 nucleotides read TGTGCCAGCAGTTTACGGGGGAAGACTGAAGCTTTCTTT.

Of note for this clonotype: Possible read error: a much larger clone is one base away. The missing conserved phenylalanine or tryptophan at the end of this CDR3 makes a read error likely. The gene calls are TRBV29-1 and TRBJ2-7; tentative D call: TRBD1 (6 bases). Between the trimmed V and J ends, which lost 6 bases and 2 bases, there was a span of 14 bases. CDR3 size: 13 residues. The germline V gene has CDR1 SQVTM and CDR2 ANQGSEA. The DNA of the CDR3 is TGCAGCGTCAAACAGGGTGTCCCCTACGAGCAGTACTTA. Amino acid sequence: CSVKQGVPYEQYL.

The genes are TRBV28 and TRBJ1-5, with D uncertain. Per germline, CDR1 MDHEN and CDR2 SYDVKM. Trimming left V 3 bases short and J 4 bases short, with 10 bases between. The CDR3 consists of 14 residues. The CDR3 DNA sequence: TGTGCCAGCAGTTTCCCCCCTTCAAATCAGCCCCAGCATTTT. Translating it yields CASSFPPSNQPQHF.

This clonotype was observed a handful of times. The J gene is TRBJ1-2, the V gene TRBV29-1; D gene uncertain. With 6 bases removed from V and 6 bases from J, the gap between germline ends came to 20 bases. Germline CDR1 is SQVTM and CDR2 is ANQGSEA. The CDR3 runs 14 residues. This CDR3 is CSVEPGRGYDGYTF. CDR3 bases: TGCAGCGTGGAACCGGGAAGAGGATATGATGGCTACACCTTC.

For this clonotype: Since a much larger clone is just one base distant, this may be a read error. This sequence joins TRBV7-2 and TRBJ2-1; D is undetermined. CDR1 is SGHTA, CDR2 FQGNSA, per germline. The CDR3 sequence is 13 residues long. V dropped 5 bases and J dropped 9 bases, with 14 bases sitting between them. As DNA, the CDR3 is TGTGCCAGCAGCCTCCGTTTTACCGGTGAGCAGTTCTTC. It codes for CASSLRFTGEQFF. Complete variable domain (other parts from reference TRBV7-2 and TRBJ2-1): GAGVSQSPSNKVTEKGKDVELRCDPISGHTALYWYRQSLGQGLEFLIYFQGNSAPDKSGLPSDRFSAERTGGSVSTLTIQRTQQEDSAVYLCASSLRFTGEQFFGPGTRLTVL.

A note on this clonotype: The missing conserved phenylalanine or tryptophan at the end of this CDR3 makes a read error likely. The chain combines TRBV20-1 with TRBJ1-2; TRBD1 agrees at 12 bases. Germline CDR1 is DFQATT and CDR2 is SNEGSKA (reference sequence). The CDR3 spans 13 residues. The V segment lost 8 bases and the J segment 4 bases; nucleotides outside the gene matches: 5. CDR3 region: CSPWDRGPYGYTL. CDR3 nucleotide sequence: TGCAGTCCATGGGACAGGGGGCCCTATGGCTACACCCTC.

This clonotype has ten or more counts. The V gene is TRBV3-1, the J gene TRBJ2-1, with 15 positions matching TRBD2. The CDR3 is 16 amino acids. CDR1 and CDR2 from the germline V gene are LGHDT and YNNKEL (reference sequence). V was clipped by 4 bases and J by 8 bases; unmatched bases: 6. This CDR3 is CASSRRTSGREDEQFF. As DNA, the CDR3 is TGTGCCAGCAGCCGCCGGACTAGCGGGAGGGAAGATGAGCAGTTCTTC.

This clonotype was observed a handful of times. The genes are TRBV2 and TRBJ1-2, with D perhaps matching TRBD1 (6 bases). The CDR3 is 14 amino acids. Germline V gene data show CDR1 as SNHLY and CDR2 as FYNNEI. The V and J ends lost 2 bases and 2 bases respectively, with 9 bases between them. CDR3 in DNA: TGTGCCAGCAGTGAAACAGGGCAAAACTATGGCTACACCTTC. Amino acid sequence: CASSETGQNYGYTF.